Below are 30 T cell receptor beta chains sequenced from a single sample in a study of shared clonotypes between healthy human individuals. Data came from immunoSEQ multiplex PCR; TCRdb stores just in-frame clones and leaves some out. The sample records 750,000 to 1,000,000 clones, about 92% being singletons. CD45RO negativity and positive selection for CCR7 defined naive CD8 cells, a population that excluded terminally differentiated effector memory CD45RA+ cells. Sequencing was done on a sample of naive CD8+ T cells sorted from blood. The receptor source for this set is a man aged 30 to 39 in good health.

The chain is built from TRBV5-1 and TRBJ2-7; 8 positions agree with TRBD1. The CDR3 is made up of 14 amino acids. Per germline, CDR1 SGHRS and CDR2 YFSETQ. V lost 3 bases and J lost 3; bases outside the gene matches: 5. The CDR3 sequence is CASSYGTGRYEQYF. CDR3 sequence (DNA): TGCGCCAGCAGCTACGGGACAGGTCGCTACGAGCAGTACTTC.

This rearrangement joins TRBV27 to TRBJ2-7; perhaps TRBD2 as D (5 bases). Per germline, CDR1 MNHEY and CDR2 SMNVEV (reference sequence). CDR3 length: 14 residues. V lost 6 bases, J lost 0 bases, and 12 bases lay in between. This CDR3 reads CASSPETSSYEQYF. CDR3 in DNA: TGTGCCAGCAGCCCTGAAACTAGCTCCTACGAGCAGTACTTC.

The chain combines TRBV7-6 with TRBJ1-3; D possibly corresponds to TRBD1 (6 bases). Germline CDR1 reads SGHVS; CDR2 reads FNYEAQ. Deletions cut 5 bases from V and 0 bases from J, with 20 bases between. The CDR3 is made up of 18 amino acids. This CDR3 is CASSQYSNRASSGNTIYF. The CDR3 DNA reads as TGTGCCAGCAGCCAGTACTCTAACAGGGCCTCCTCTGGAAACACCATATATTTT.

The chain links TRBV7-9 to TRBJ1-5, with TRBD1 as a possible D gene (5 bases). This CDR3 region has 13 residues. Germline CDR1 reads SEHNR; CDR2 reads FQNEAQ (reference sequence). Deletions cut 3 bases from V and 6 bases from J, with 9 bases between. The CDR3 sequence is CASSLGVRQPQHF. CDR3 DNA sequence: TGTGCCAGCAGCTTGGGGGTTCGTCAGCCCCAGCATTTT. The whole variable domain, filled in from reference TRBV7-9 and TRBJ1-5, reads DTGVSQNPRHKITKRGQNVTFRCDPISEHNRLYWYRQTLGQGPEFLTYFQNEAQLEKSRLLSDRFSAERPKGSFSTLEIQRTEQGDSAMYLCASSLGVRQPQHFGDGTRLSIL.

The chain links TRBV5-1 to TRBJ2-3, with D perhaps matching TRBD1 (6 bases). The germline gives CDR1 SGHRS, CDR2 YFSETQ. Trimming pared 3 bases from V and 0 bases from J, leaving 23 bases between. The CDR3 is 19 amino acids. The CDR3 coding sequence is TGCGCCAGCAGCTCGCTACAAACCAACAGGGATCCTAGCACAGATACGCAGTATTTT. This codes for CASSSLQTNRDPSTDTQYF.

This clone has just one count. Other DNA sequences in the sample encode the same CDR3. The DNA of the CDR3 is TGTGCCAGCAGCCAAGACTCGCGCGAGCAGTACTTC. Amino acid sequence: CASSQDSREQYF. V and J are TRBV14 and TRBJ2-7; unclear D gene. V lost 0 bases and J 6 bases, leaving 6 bases between the germline ends. The V gene's germline CDR1 is SGHDN and CDR2 FVKESK. CDR3 length: 12 amino acids. Based on the CDR3 plus reference TRBV14 and TRBJ2-7, the full variable domain is EAGVTQFPSHSVIEKGQTVTLRCDPISGHDNLYWYRRVMGKEIKFLLHFVKESKQDESGMPNNRFLAERTGGTYSTLKVQPAELEDSGVYFCASSQDSREQYFGPGTRLTVT.

The chain uses TRBV11-2 and TRBJ2-2; 8 nucleotides line up with TRBD2. Trimming cost V 6 bases and J 4 bases; bases outside gene matches: 10. The CDR3 contains 16 residues. The germline V gene encodes CDR1 SGHAT and CDR2 FQNNGV. The CDR3 protein is CASSKSGGRATGELFF. The CDR3 DNA reads TGTGCCAGCAGTAAATCGGGAGGGAGAGCCACCGGGGAGCTGTTTTTT. Full variable domain (outside the CDR3, taken from reference TRBV11-2 and TRBJ2-2): EAGVAQSPRYKIIEKRQSVAFWCNPISGHATLYWYQQILGQGPKLLIQFQNNGVVDDSQLPKDRFSAERLKGVDSTLKIQPAKLEDSAVYLCASSKSGGRATGELFFGEGSRLTVL.

This rearrangement joins TRBV27 to TRBJ2-1; D is ambiguous. CDR3 length: 14 residues. Trimming removed 8 bases at V and 1 base at J, with 12 bases between. Germline V lookup: CDR1 MNHEY, CDR2 SMNVEV (reference sequence). In DNA, the CDR3 is TGTGCCAGCTCTGTCTTGAAATCCTACAATGAGCAGTTCTTC. It yields the protein CASSVLKSYNEQFF.

Details on this clone: Other nucleotide sequences in the sample specify the same CDR3. The rearrangement uses TRBV11-2 and TRBJ2-3; D remains ambiguous. In germline, CDR1 is SGHAT, CDR2 FQNNGV. The V end lost 1 base, the J end lost 3 bases, and 2 bases lay between the germline ends. The CDR3 consists of 12 residues. The CDR3 DNA reads TGTGCCAGCAGCTTAGCGACAGATACGCAGTATTTT. Translated, it gives CASSLATDTQYF.

The V and J genes are TRBV28 and TRBJ1-1; TRBD1 is a possible D gene (5 bases). Germline loops: CDR1 MDHEN, CDR2 SYDVKM. Trimming left V 3 bases short and J 3 bases short, with 20 bases between. The CDR3 length is 17 residues. The CDR3 DNA reads as TGTGCCAGCAGTTTCGGAGGGGTCAGGAGTCCTTACACTGAAGCTTTCTTT. Its translation: CASSFGGVRSPYTEAFF.

The chain's CDR3 is CASSLAGQHNEQFF. The CDR3 DNA reads TGTGCCAGCAGCTTAGCGGGACAGCACAATGAGCAGTTCTTC. The V gene is TRBV7-9, the J gene TRBJ2-1; 7 bases fit TRBD1. Germline assignment: CDR1 SEHNR and CDR2 FQNEAQ (reference sequence). The CDR3 extends over 14 amino acids. Trimming cost V 0 bases and J 5 bases; bases outside gene matches: 1.

The rearrangement uses TRBV5-1 and TRBJ2-2; D call uncertain. The CDR3 has 13 amino acids. V gave up 0 bases and J gave up 6 bases, with 6 bases separating them. Germline V CDR1 and CDR2: SGHRS, YFSETQ. The CDR3 region has the DNA TGCGCCAGCAGCTTGGACCTCGCCGGGGAGCTGTTTTTT. This translates into CASSLDLAGELFF.

The rearrangement uses TRBV18 and TRBJ1-4; 7 bases map to TRBD1. Germline V gives CDR1 KGHSH, CDR2 LQKENI. The CDR3 is 12 amino acids. Trimming at V came to 6 bases and at J to 8 bases, leaving 3 bases not matched to a gene. In nucleotides, the CDR3 is TGTGCCAGCTCCCTGGACAGGGAAAAACTGTTTTTT. Protein sequence: CASSLDREKLFF.

The V and J genes are TRBV29-1 and TRBJ2-1; possibly TRBD1 or TRBD2 for D (5 bases each). This CDR3 comprises 16 residues. V lost 3 bases and J lost 2, with 17 bases in between. In germline, CDR1 is SQVTM, CDR2 ANQGSEA. DNA of the CDR3: TGCAGCGTTGAGGGGACCGGTAGCCTGCCCTACAATGAGCAGTTCTTC. It translates to CSVEGTGSLPYNEQFF.

The genes are TRBV10-3 and TRBJ2-6; D call uncertain. This CDR3 spans 17 amino acids. Trimming shortened V by 0 bases and J by 0 bases, and 9 bases separated the two germline ends. Germline CDR1 is ENHRY and CDR2 is SYGVKD. The CDR3 sequence: CAISESIGSSGANVLTF. In DNA, the CDR3 is TGTGCCATCAGTGAGTCTATCGGCAGCTCTGGGGCCAACGTCCTGACTTTC.

The chain recombines TRBV28 with TRBJ2-5, with 7 bases matching TRBD1. The CDR3 consists of 12 residues. Germline CDR1 and CDR2: MDHEN and SYDVKM. V trimming: 6 bases; J trimming: 3 bases; junction bases outside the gene matches: 1. CDR3 sequence reads: CASSGTEETQYF. The CDR3, as DNA: TGTGCCAGCAGCGGGACAGAAGAGACCCAGTACTTC. The full variable domain, rest sourced from reference TRBV28 and TRBJ2-5, is DVKVTQSSRYLVKRTGEKVFLECVQDMDHENMFWYRQDPGLGLRLIYFSYDVKMKEKGDIPEGYSVSREKKERFSLILESASTNQTSMYLCASSGTEETQYFGPGTRLLVL.

The V gene is TRBV11-2, the J gene TRBJ2-3, with 11 bases aligning to TRBD2. The J segment lost 6 bases and the V segment lost 2 bases, leaving 10 bases of the junction unmatched. This CDR3 has 17 residues. Germline CDR1 and CDR2: SGHAT and FQNNGV. CDR3 DNA: TGTGCCAGCAGCTTACCCGGACTAGCGGGCCCTGGGGATACGCAGTATTTT. Amino acid sequence: CASSLPGLAGPGDTQYF.

This clone has just a few counts. The chain is built from TRBV28 and TRBJ1-5; D gene unclear. This CDR3 contains 11 residues. V gave up 3 bases and J gave up 3 bases, with 0 bases separating them. Germline V gives CDR1 MDHEN, CDR2 SYDVKM. CDR3 nucleotide sequence: TGTGCCAGCAGTTTCAATCAGCCCCAGCATTTT. Its translation is CASSFNQPQHF. The whole variable domain, remainder taken from reference TRBV28 and TRBJ1-5, is DVKVTQSSRYLVKRTGEKVFLECVQDMDHENMFWYRQDPGLGLRLIYFSYDVKMKEKGDIPEGYSVSREKKERFSLILESASTNQTSMYLCASSFNQPQHFGDGTRLSIL.

V and J are TRBV7-9 and TRBJ2-7, with no clear D. Germline lookup yields CDR1 SEHNR and CDR2 FQNEAQ (reference sequence). This CDR3 is built from 14 residues. V was trimmed by 6 bases and J by 0 bases, leaving 12 bases between them. CDR3 DNA sequence: TGTGCCAGCAGTTCGACGGACGACTCCTACGAGCAGTACTTC. Translated, it gives CASSSTDDSYEQYF.

This clone was recorded once. This chain links TRBV4-3 with TRBJ2-7; TRBD1 matches at 7 bases. After removal of 0 bases from V and 2 bases from J, the junction contained 7 bases not matched to a gene. The CDR3 sequence is 16 residues long. From germline, CDR1 is LGHNA and CDR2 YSLEER. Here the CDR3 DNA reads TGCGCCAGCAGCCAAGAACATGGGCAGGGGGCCTACGAGCAGTACTTC. Its translation: CASSQEHGQGAYEQYF.

The gene calls are TRBV6-5 and TRBJ2-7; 13 bases map to TRBD2. Per germline, CDR1 MNHEY and CDR2 SVGAGI. This CDR3 has 13 amino acids. The CDR3 spells CATGLAGTYEQYF. DNA of the CDR3: TGTGCGACGGGACTAGCGGGGACCTACGAGCAGTACTTC.

The rearrangement links TRBV7-6 to TRBJ1-5, with 7 bases aligning to TRBD1. Trimming at V came to 2 bases and at J to 6 bases, leaving 7 bases not matched to a gene. CDR1 SGHVS and CDR2 FNYEAQ come from the germline V gene. This CDR3 is 15 amino acids long. The CDR3 nucleotides are TGTGCCAGCAGCTTAAGGACAGGCGGGGCTCAGCCCCAGCATTTT. This codes for CASSLRTGGAQPQHF.

This clone has only one observation. V gene TRBV7-9 combines with J gene TRBJ2-1, with a weak D call TRBD1 (6 bases). The germline CDR1 and CDR2 sequences are SEHNR and FQNEAQ (reference sequence). V was pared by 1 base and J by 5 bases, with 15 bases between. The CDR3 consists of 16 residues. CDR3 amino acids: CASSLDRAAINNEQFF. The CDR3 nucleotides read TGTGCCAGCAGCTTAGACAGGGCGGCAATTAACAATGAGCAGTTCTTC.

The chain carries TRBV13 and TRBJ2-3; D call uncertain. The CDR3 contains 14 residues. CDR1 and CDR2 (germline): PRHDT, FYEKMQ (reference sequence). The ends were cut back, 8 bases at V and 0 bases at J, with 12 bases in the middle. CDR3 region: CASGRGTSTDTQYF. The CDR3 nucleotides are TGTGCCAGCGGGCGCGGAACTAGCACAGATACGCAGTATTTT.

In this sample, this clone turned up many times. V is TRBV7-9 and J is TRBJ1-1; 12 positions match TRBD1. The CDR3 has 17 amino acids. In germline, CDR1 is SEHNR, CDR2 FQNEAQ (reference sequence). After removal of 6 bases from V and 4 bases from J, the junction contained 12 bases not matched to a gene. The CDR3: CASRDSGGQGAGTEAFF. In DNA form, the CDR3 reads TGTGCCAGCAGGGATTCCGGGGGACAGGGGGCGGGCACTGAAGCTTTCTTT. Full variable domain (missing parts from reference TRBV7-9 and TRBJ1-1): DTGVSQNPRHKITKRGQNVTFRCDPISEHNRLYWYRQTLGQGPEFLTYFQNEAQLEKSRLLSDRFSAERPKGSFSTLEIQRTEQGDSAMYLCASRDSGGQGAGTEAFFGQGTRLTVV.

The chain recombines TRBV7-9 with TRBJ1-1, with unresolved D. Trimming removed 1 base at V and 3 bases at J, with 9 bases between. Per the germline V gene, CDR1 is SEHNR and CDR2 is FQNEAQ (reference sequence). CDR3 length equals 14 residues. CDR3 amino acids: CASSLGERDTEAFF. The CDR3 DNA is TGTGCCAGCAGCTTAGGGGAAAGGGACACTGAAGCTTTCTTT.

The rearrangement uses TRBV28 and TRBJ2-7, with TRBD1 identical over 8 bases. The CDR3 is 14 residues long. V dropped 3 bases and J dropped 4; count of bases not matched to a gene: 5. The germline CDR1 and CDR2 sequences are MDHEN and SYDVKM. The CDR3 spells CASSFDRGWYEQYF. The DNA for the CDR3 is TGTGCCAGCAGTTTCGACAGGGGATGGTACGAGCAGTACTTC.

V is TRBV2 and J is TRBJ2-7, with 7 bases lining up with TRBD2. The CDR3 consists of 13 residues. The junction had 10 bases not matched to a gene; V was cut back by 8 bases and J by 6 bases. Germline V CDR1 and CDR2: SNHLY, FYNNEI. Here the CDR3 reads CASPGGGLGEQYF. The DNA for the CDR3 is TGTGCCAGCCCTGGGGGAGGGTTGGGCGAGCAGTACTTC.

The CDR3 loop reads CASTSGTDSYNEQFF. The DNA of the CDR3 is TGCGCCAGCACCTCCGGGACAGACTCCTACAATGAGCAGTTCTTC. The gene calls are TRBV5-1 and TRBJ2-1; 7 bases match TRBD1. Germline trimming cut 6 bases from V and 0 bases from J; bases unmatched to any gene: 6. This CDR3 is built from 15 residues. Germline lookup yields CDR1 SGHRS and CDR2 YFSETQ.

This clone showed up just once. This rearrangement joins TRBV27 to TRBJ2-7; D perhaps matches TRBD2 (6 bases). The V gene lost 10 bases and the J gene lost 2 bases, with 12 bases spanning the gap. This CDR3 region has 12 residues. Germline V gives CDR1 MNHEY, CDR2 SMNVEV (reference sequence). In nucleotides, the CDR3 is TGTGCCACCGGGGGAGGTGCCTACGAGCAGTACTTC. It yields the protein CATGGGAYEQYF.